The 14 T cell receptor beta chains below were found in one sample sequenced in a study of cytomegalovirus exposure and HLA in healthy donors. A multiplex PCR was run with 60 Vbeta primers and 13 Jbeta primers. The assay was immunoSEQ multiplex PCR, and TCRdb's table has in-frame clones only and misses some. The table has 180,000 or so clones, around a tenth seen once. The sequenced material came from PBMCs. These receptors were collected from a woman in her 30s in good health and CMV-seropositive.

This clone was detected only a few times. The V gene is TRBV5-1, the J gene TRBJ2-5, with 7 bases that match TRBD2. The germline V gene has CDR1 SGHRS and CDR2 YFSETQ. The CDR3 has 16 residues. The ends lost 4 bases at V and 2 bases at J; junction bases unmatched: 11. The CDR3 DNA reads TGCGCCAGCAGCACTCACTGGACTAGGGAACAAGAGACCCAGTACTTC. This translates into CASSTHWTREQETQYF.

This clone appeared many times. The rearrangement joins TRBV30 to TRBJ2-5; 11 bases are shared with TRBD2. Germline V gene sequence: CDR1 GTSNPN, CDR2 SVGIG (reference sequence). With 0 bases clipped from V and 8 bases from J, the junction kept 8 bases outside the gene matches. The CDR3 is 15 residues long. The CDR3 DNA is TGTGCCTGGAGTGTGGTAGCGGGAGGGTCTGTTACCCAGTACTTC. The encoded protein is CAWSVVAGGSVTQYF.

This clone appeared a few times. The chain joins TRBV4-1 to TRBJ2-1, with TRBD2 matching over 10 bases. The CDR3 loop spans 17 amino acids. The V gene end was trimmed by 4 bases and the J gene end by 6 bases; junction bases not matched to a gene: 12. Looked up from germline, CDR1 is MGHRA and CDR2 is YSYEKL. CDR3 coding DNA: TGCGCCAGCAGCCCATTCCCCGGGACTAGCGCCACCAATGAGCAGTTCTTC. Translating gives CASSPFPGTSATNEQFF.

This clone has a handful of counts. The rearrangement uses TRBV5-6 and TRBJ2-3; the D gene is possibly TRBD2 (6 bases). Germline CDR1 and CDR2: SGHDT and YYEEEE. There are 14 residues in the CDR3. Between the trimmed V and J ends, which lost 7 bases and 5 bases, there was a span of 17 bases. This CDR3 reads CASQAGFRRDTQYF. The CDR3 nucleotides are TGTGCCAGCCAGGCGGGATTCCGTCGAGATACGCAGTATTTT.

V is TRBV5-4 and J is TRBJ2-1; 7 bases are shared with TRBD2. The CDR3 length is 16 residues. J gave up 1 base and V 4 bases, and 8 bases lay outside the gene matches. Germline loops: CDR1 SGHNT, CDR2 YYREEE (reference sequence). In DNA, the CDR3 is TGTGCCAGCAGCCCTAGGTCTAGCGGATCCTACAATGAGCAGTTCTTC. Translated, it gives CASSPRSSGSYNEQFF.

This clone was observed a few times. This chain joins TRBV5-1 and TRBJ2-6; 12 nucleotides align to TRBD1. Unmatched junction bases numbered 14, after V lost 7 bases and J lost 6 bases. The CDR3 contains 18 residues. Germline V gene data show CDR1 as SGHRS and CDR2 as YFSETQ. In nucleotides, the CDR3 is TGCGCCAGCTCCAGAGGGGGACAGGGGGCTGCTGAGGCCAACGTCCTGACTTTC. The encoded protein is CASSRGGQGAAEANVLTF.

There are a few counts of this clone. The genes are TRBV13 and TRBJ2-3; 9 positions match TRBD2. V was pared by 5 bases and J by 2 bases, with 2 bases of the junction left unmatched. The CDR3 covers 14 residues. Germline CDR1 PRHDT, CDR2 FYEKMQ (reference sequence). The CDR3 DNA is TGTGCCAGCAGCCGACTAGCGGACACAGATACGCAGTATTTT. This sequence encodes CASSRLADTDTQYF.

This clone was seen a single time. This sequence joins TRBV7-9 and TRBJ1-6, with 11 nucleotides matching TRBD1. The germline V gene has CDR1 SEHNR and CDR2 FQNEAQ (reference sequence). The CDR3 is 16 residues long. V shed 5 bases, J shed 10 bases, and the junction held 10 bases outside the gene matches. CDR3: CASSPARGQGGSPLHF. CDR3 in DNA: TGTGCCAGCAGCCCTGCCCGGGGACAGGGGGGATCACCCCTCCACTTT.

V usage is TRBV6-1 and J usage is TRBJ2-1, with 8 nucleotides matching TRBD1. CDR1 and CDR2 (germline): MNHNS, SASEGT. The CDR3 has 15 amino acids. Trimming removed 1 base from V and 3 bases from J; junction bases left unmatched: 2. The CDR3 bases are TGTGCCAGCAGTGAAGTAGGACAGGGCTACAATGAGCAGTTCTTC. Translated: CASSEVGQGYNEQFF.

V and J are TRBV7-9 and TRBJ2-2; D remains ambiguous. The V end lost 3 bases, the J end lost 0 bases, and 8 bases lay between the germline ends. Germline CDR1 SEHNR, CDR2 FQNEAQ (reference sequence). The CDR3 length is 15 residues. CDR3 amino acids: CASSFRSSNTGELFF. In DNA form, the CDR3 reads TGTGCCAGCAGCTTCAGGTCTTCGAACACCGGGGAGCTGTTTTTT.

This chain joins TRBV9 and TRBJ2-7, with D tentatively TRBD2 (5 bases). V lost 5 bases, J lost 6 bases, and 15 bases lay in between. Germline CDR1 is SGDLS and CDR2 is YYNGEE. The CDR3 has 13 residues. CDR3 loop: CASSTPNGSEQYF. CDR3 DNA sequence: TGTGCCAGCAGTACCCCGAATGGGAGCGAGCAGTACTTC.

CDR3 sequence: CASSVDLATLYNEQFF. The CDR3 DNA sequence: TGTGCCAGCAGCGTAGATTTAGCTACCCTTTACAATGAGCAGTTCTTC. The J gene is TRBJ2-1, the V gene TRBV9; no clear D. Trimming took off 0 bases at V and 4 bases at J, with 14 bases between the two ends. Germline values: CDR1 SGDLS, CDR2 YYNGEE. The length of the CDR3 is 16 residues.

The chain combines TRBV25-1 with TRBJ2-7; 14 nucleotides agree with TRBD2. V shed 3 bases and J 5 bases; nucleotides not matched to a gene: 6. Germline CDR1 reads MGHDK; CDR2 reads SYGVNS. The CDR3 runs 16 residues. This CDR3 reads CASSDRWGLAGDEQYF. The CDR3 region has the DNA TGTGCCAGCAGTGACCGGTGGGGACTAGCGGGAGACGAGCAGTACTTC.

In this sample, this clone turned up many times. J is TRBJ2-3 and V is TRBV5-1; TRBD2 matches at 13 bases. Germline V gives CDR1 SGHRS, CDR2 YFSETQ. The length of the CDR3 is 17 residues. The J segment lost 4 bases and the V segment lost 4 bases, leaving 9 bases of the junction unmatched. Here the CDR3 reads CASSPRAGLAGSDTQYF. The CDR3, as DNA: TGCGCCAGCAGCCCCCGGGCGGGACTAGCGGGATCAGATACGCAGTATTTT.